This TCR beta chain came from a study of spatial heterogeneity in lung cancer. Study as a whole: Among detected sequences, beta-chain ones consistently exceeded alpha-chain ones in number. The study, taken as a whole, reports: Ubiquitous expanded tumor TCRs appeared in blood more at resection than follow-up.

Time point specified: sample taken at primary tumor resection. No cells were sorted before sequencing. The whole RNA sequenced was extracted from tumor, nontumor lung or frozen PBMC. Each CDR3 protein is one row after TCRdb ran MiXCR on the 5' RACE reads. The data hold about 44,000 distinct CDR3 sequences, with roughly 15% observed a single time. Germline values: CDR1 DFQATT, CDR2 SNEGSKA (reference sequence). The CDR3 is 11 amino acids. Trimming pared 0 bases from V and 4 bases from J, leaving 4 bases between. This clonotype was counted ten times or more. Its matching antigen is unknown. Material: PBMCs, obtained at surgery. V gene TRBV20-1 combines with J gene TRBJ2-7; D remains ambiguous. This receptor was obtained from a male donor with early-stage non-small cell lung cancer. CDR3 loop: CSAREAYEQYF. The CDR3 DNA sequence: TGCAGTGCTAGAGAGGCGTACGAGCAGTACTTC.